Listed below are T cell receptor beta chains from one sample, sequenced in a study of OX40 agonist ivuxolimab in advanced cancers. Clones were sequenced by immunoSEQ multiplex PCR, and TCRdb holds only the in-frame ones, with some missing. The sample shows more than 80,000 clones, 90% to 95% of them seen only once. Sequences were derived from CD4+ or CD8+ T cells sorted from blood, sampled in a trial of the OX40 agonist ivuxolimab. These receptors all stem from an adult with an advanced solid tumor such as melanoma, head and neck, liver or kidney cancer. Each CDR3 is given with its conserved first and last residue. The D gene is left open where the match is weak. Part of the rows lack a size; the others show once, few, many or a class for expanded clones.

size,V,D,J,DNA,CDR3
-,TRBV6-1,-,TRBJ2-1,TGTGCCAGCAGAATAGGGGTTTCCTACAATGAGCAGTTCTTC,CASRIGVSYNEQFF
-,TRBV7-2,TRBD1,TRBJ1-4,TGTGCCAGCAGCCCATCAGCAGGGGGCCGTGAAAAACTGTTTTTT,CASSPSAGGREKLFF
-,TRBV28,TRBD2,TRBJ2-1,TGTGCCAGCAGTTTATCTAGCGGGAGGCCCGGGGGGTACAATGAGCAGTTCTTC,CASSLSSGRPGGYNEQFF
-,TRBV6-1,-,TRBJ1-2,TGTGCCAGCAGTGAAGGGGGGCCAGGGGGCTACACCTTC,CASSEGGPGGYTF
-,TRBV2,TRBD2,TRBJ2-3,TGTGCCAGCAGTGTCGGACTAGCGGATTTGACAGATACGCAGTATTTT,CASSVGLADLTDTQYF
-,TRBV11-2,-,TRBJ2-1,TGTGCCAGCAGCTCTCGGCTTAACAATGAGCAGTTCTTC,CASSSRLNNEQFF
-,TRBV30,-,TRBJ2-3,TGTGCCTGGAGTCCCCCCTGGGCTAGCACAGATACGCAGTATTTT,CAWSPPWASTDTQYF
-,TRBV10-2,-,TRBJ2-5,TGCGCCAGCAGTGAGCCCCGTTGGGGCTTAAAGACCCAGTACTTC,CASSEPRWGLKTQYF
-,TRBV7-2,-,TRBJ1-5,TGTGCCAGCGGGTTGTACAATCAGCCCCAGCATTTT,CASGLYNQPQHF
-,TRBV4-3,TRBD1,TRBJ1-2,TGCGCCAGCAGCGGGGACAGAACGGAAGGGACGGGTGGCTACACCTTC,CASSGDRTEGTGGYTF
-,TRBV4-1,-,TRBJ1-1,TGCGCCAGTAGAAGCCGCAGTCGGCACACTGAAGCTTTCTTT,CASRSRSRHTEAFF
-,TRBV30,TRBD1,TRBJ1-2,TGTGCCTGGAGTGTACCAAACCCCCGGGACAGTTTTTTCTATGGCTACACCTTC,CAWSVPNPRDSFFYGYTF
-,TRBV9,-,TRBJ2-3,TGTGCCAGCAGCCTCTTCGGGGACGACATAACGGATACGCAGTATTTT,CASSLFGDDITDTQYF
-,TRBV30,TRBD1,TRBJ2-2,TGTGCCTGGAATCGGCAGGGGGCGTATACCGGGGAGCTGTTTTTT,CAWNRQGAYTGELFF
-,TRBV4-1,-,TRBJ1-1,TGCGCCAGCAGCCAAGGTCGGGGGATAGGGATGAACACTGAAGCTTTCTTT,CASSQGRGIGMNTEAFF
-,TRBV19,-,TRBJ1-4,TGTGCCAGTAGTATTGATACAGGGAATGAAAAACTGTTTTTT,CASSIDTGNEKLFF
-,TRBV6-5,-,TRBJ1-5,TGTGCCAGCAGAAGGGGGGGCGATTCAGGGCCCCAGCATTTT,CASRRGGDSGPQHF
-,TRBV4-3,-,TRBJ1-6,TGCGCCAGCAGCCAAGTCAAGGGTAATTCACCCCTCCACTTT,CASSQVKGNSPLHF
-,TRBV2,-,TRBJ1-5,TGTGCCAGCAGTGAATTAACGGGCGGAGGTCAGCCCCAGCATTTT,CASSELTGGGQPQHF
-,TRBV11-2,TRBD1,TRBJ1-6,TGTGCCAGCAGCTCTTCAGGGGGACAGGATTCACCCCTCCACTTT,CASSSSGGQDSPLHF
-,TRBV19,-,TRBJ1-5,TGTGCCAGTAGTATAGACACAGGGCGGGATCAGCCCCAGCATTTT,CASSIDTGRDQPQHF
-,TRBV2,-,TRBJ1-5,TGTGCCAGCAGTGAAGCTATAGGCTCTGGCAATCAGCCCCAGCATTTT,CASSEAIGSGNQPQHF
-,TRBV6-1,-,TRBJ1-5,TGTGCCAGCAGAGTAAGATGGGGCAATCAGCCCCAGCATTTT,CASRVRWGNQPQHF
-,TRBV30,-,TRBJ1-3,TGTGCCTGGATAGGAGGAAACACCATATATTTT,CAWIGGNTIYF
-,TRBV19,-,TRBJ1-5,TGTGCCAGTAGTACCCCCACCGGGACACACGCACTTTATAGCAATCAGCCCCAGCATTTT,CASSTPTGTHALYSNQPQHF
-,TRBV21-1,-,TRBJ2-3,TGTGCCAGCAGCAAAGAAGGCGAGCGGAGCACAGATACGCAGTATTTT,CASSKEGERSTDTQYF
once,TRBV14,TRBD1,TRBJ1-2,TGTGCCAGCAGCGAGGACAGGGAATATGGCTACACCTTC,CASSEDREYGYTF
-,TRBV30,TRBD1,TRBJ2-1,TGTGCCTGGAGTTCCGGGACAGGGGGTTACAATGAGCAGTTCTTC,CAWSSGTGGYNEQFF
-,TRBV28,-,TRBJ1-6,TGTGCCAGCAGCCCAGGTGGCACAGAGGCGTTTAATTCACCCCTCCACTTT,CASSPGGTEAFNSPLHF
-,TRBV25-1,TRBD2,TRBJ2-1,TGTGCCAGCAGTGAATACGGGAGGGCCGCCAATGAGCAGTTCTTC,CASSEYGRAANEQFF
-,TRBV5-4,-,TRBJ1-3,TGTGCCAGCAGCTTGGGAGAAAACACCATATATTTT,CASSLGENTIYF
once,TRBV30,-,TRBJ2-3,TGTGCCTACACAAAAACAGGATTCGGCACAGATACGCAGTATTTT,CAYTKTGFGTDTQYF
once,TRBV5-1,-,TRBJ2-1,TGCGCCAGCAGCTTAACGTGGGGCCGGGATGAGCAGTTCTTC,CASSLTWGRDEQFF
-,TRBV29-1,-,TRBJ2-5,TGCAGCGCAATGAGCCCGCCGGGGGGCAAAATGGAGACCCAGTACTTC,CSAMSPPGGKMETQYF
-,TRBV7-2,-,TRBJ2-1,TGTGCCAGCAGCTTAGGAGCTGAGACCTACAATGAGCAGTTCTTC,CASSLGAETYNEQFF
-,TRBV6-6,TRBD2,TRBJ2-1,TGTGCCAGCAGTTACTTCGGGAGGAGTCTCTATGAGCAGTTCTTC,CASSYFGRSLYEQFF
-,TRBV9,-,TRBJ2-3,TGTGCCAGCAGCGACCCTCCGGTTGCGCAGTATTTT,CASSDPPVAQYF
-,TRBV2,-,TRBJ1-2,TGTGCCAGCAGTCGGCAGGAGGGCGGCTACACCTTC,CASSRQEGGYTF
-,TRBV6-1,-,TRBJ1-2,TGTGCCAGCAGTGAAGCGGCAGTTTATGGCTACACCTTC,CASSEAAVYGYTF
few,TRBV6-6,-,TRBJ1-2,TGTGCCAGCAGTTACGCAAGTGGTGGAGCGTATGGCTACACCTTC,CASSYASGGAYGYTF
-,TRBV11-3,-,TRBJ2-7,TGTGCCAGCAGCTTTCGTGGCGCCTACGAGCAGTACTTC,CASSFRGAYEQYF
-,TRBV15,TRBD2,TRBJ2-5,TGTGCCACCAGCAGAGATCTCAGTACTAGCGGGGGGAAAGAGACCCAGTACTTC,CATSRDLSTSGGKETQYF
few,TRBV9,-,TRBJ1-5,TGTGCCAGCAGCGTGGATCCAACTCAGCCCCAGCATTTT,CASSVDPTQPQHF
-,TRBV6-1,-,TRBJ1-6,TGTGCCAGCAGTGACCAACAGGATTCACCCCTCCACTTT,CASSDQQDSPLHF
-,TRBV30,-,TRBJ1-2,TGTGCCTGGAGTTGGGAAGGGGGCTACACCTTC,CAWSWEGGYTF
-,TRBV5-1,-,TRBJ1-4,TGCGCCAGCAGCTCGAACCGGCCGAATGAAAAACTGTTTTTT,CASSSNRPNEKLFF
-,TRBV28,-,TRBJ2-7,TGTGCCAGCAAACCAGGGTTGGTCTACGAGCAGTACTTC,CASKPGLVYEQYF
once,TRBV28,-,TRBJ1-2,TGTGCCAGCAGTCCCTCCGGGCCCCCAGGACGATGGGGCTACACCTTC,CASSPSGPPGRWGYTF
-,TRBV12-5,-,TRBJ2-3,TGTGCTAGTGGCAAAAGGGACGGAGCAGATACGCAGTATTTT,CASGKRDGADTQYF
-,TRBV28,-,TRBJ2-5,TGTGCCAGCAGTCCGGTAGAGGATCAAGAGACCCAGTACTTC,CASSPVEDQETQYF
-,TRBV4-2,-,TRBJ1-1,TGTGCCAGCAGCCAACGTGGGGGTCGGCCTGAAGCTTTCTTT,CASSQRGGRPEAFF
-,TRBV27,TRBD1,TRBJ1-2,TGTGCCAGCAGCAATTGGGACAGTCTTCCTGGCTACACCTTC,CASSNWDSLPGYTF
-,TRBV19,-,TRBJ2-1,TGTGCCAGTAGCCCAGGTCAGGGAGGCGTACAGTTCTTC,CASSPGQGGVQFF
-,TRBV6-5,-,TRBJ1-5,TGTGCCAGCAGGGCTACAAGGGGCAGGCCCCAGCATTTT,CASRATRGRPQHF